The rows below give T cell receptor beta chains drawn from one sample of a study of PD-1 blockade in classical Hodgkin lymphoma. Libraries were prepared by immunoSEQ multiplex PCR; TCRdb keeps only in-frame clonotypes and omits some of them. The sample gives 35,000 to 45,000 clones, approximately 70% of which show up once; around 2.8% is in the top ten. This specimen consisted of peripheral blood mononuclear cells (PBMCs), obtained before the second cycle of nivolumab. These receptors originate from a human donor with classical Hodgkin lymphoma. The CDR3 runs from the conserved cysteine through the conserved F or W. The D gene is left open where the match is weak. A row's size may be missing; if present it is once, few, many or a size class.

CDR3aa: CASSVTGRESGELFF; CDR3nt: TGTGCCAGCAGCGTTACGGGAAGGGAAAGCGGGGAGCTGTTTTTT; j_gene: TRBJ2-2; d_gene: -; len: 15; v_gene: TRBV9; abundance: -
CDR3aa: CASGRDVSSYNEQFF; CDR3nt: TGTGCCAGCGGGAGAGACGTTAGCTCCTACAATGAGCAGTTCTTC; j_gene: TRBJ2-1; d_gene: -; len: 15; v_gene: TRBV6-5; abundance: -
CDR3aa: CASSYRVWDTEAFF; CDR3nt: TGTGCCAGCAGTTACAGGGTTTGGGACACTGAAGCTTTCTTT; j_gene: TRBJ1-1; d_gene: -; len: 14; v_gene: TRBV6-5; abundance: many
CDR3aa: CASSLDLGEAFF; CDR3nt: TGTGCCAGCAGCTTAGATTTGGGGGAAGCTTTCTTT; j_gene: TRBJ1-1; d_gene: -; len: 12; v_gene: TRBV11-3; abundance: -
CDR3aa: CASKRPGGRSLNTEAFF; CDR3nt: TGCGCCAGCAAGAGACCGGGTGGACGGAGCTTGAACACTGAAGCTTTCTTT; j_gene: TRBJ1-1; d_gene: -; len: 17; v_gene: TRBV4-3; abundance: -
CDR3aa: CASSQDGGVGQFTGELFF; CDR3nt: TGCGCCAGCAGCCAAGATGGGGGGGTGGGACAGTTCACCGGGGAGCTGTTTTTT; j_gene: TRBJ2-2; d_gene: -; len: 18; v_gene: TRBV4-1; abundance: -
CDR3aa: CASSVPGGTEAFF; CDR3nt: TGTGCCAGCAGCGTCCCTGGTGGTACTGAAGCTTTCTTT; j_gene: TRBJ1-1; d_gene: -; len: 13; v_gene: TRBV9; abundance: once
CDR3aa: CASRQGYTEAFF; CDR3nt: TGTGCCAGCAGACAGGGATACACTGAAGCTTTCTTT; j_gene: TRBJ1-1; d_gene: -; len: 12; v_gene: TRBV7-9; abundance: few
CDR3aa: CAVMRTGELFF; CDR3nt: TGTGCCGTTATGAGGACCGGGGAGCTGTTTTTT; j_gene: TRBJ2-2; d_gene: -; len: 11; v_gene: TRBV7-6; abundance: few
CDR3aa: CASGSTQYF; CDR3nt: TGTGCCAGCGGGTCTACGCAGTATTTT; j_gene: TRBJ2-3; d_gene: -; len: 9; v_gene: TRBV9; abundance: -
CDR3aa: CASTPLLSYGYTF; CDR3nt: TGTGCCAGCACCCCCCTCTTGAGTTATGGCTACACCTTC; j_gene: TRBJ1-2; d_gene: -; len: 13; v_gene: TRBV6-5; abundance: -
CDR3aa: CASADGIWTEAFF; CDR3nt: TGTGCCAGTGCCGATGGGATTTGGACTGAAGCTTTCTTT; j_gene: TRBJ1-1; d_gene: -; len: 13; v_gene: TRBV19; abundance: many
CDR3aa: CASSLSGGRLEAFF; CDR3nt: TGTGCCAGCAGCTTAAGTGGAGGCAGGCTTGAAGCTTTCTTT; j_gene: TRBJ1-1; d_gene: -; len: 14; v_gene: TRBV7-9; abundance: medium-sized
CDR3aa: CASSQELAGGLPDTQYF; CDR3nt: TGTGCCAGCAGCCAAGAGTTAGCGGGGGGGCTTCCAGATACGCAGTATTTT; j_gene: TRBJ2-3; d_gene: TRBD2; len: 17; v_gene: TRBV4-2; abundance: -
CDR3aa: CASSPSPGILNYGYTF; CDR3nt: TGTGCCAGCAGCCCCTCTCCAGGGATTTTAAACTATGGCTACACCTTC; j_gene: TRBJ1-2; d_gene: -; len: 16; v_gene: TRBV27; abundance: -
CDR3aa: CASSLGGGSGANVLTF; CDR3nt: TGTGCCAGCAGCTTAGGCGGGGGCTCTGGGGCCAACGTCCTGACTTTC; j_gene: TRBJ2-6; d_gene: -; len: 16; v_gene: TRBV13; abundance: medium-sized
CDR3aa: CASSLGGGAGGTDTQYF; CDR3nt: TGTGCCAGCAGCTTAGGAGGTGGAGCCGGTGGCACAGATACGCAGTATTTT; j_gene: TRBJ2-3; d_gene: -; len: 17; v_gene: TRBV13; abundance: -
CDR3aa: CASSKEPGVREQYF; CDR3nt: TGTGCCAGCAGCAAAGAACCCGGCGTTCGCGAGCAGTACTTC; j_gene: TRBJ2-7; d_gene: -; len: 14; v_gene: TRBV6-6; abundance: -
CDR3aa: CAWSVLQGDTEAFF; CDR3nt: TGTGCCTGGAGTGTACTACAGGGAGATACTGAAGCTTTCTTT; j_gene: TRBJ1-1; d_gene: -; len: 14; v_gene: TRBV30; abundance: -
CDR3aa: CASRLTSGSLNEQFF; CDR3nt: TGTGCCAGCAGGCTGACTAGCGGGAGTCTCAATGAGCAGTTCTTC; j_gene: TRBJ2-1; d_gene: TRBD2; len: 15; v_gene: TRBV7-3; abundance: -
CDR3aa: CASSPGVSSYNEQFF; CDR3nt: TGTGCCAGCTCACCAGGGGTAAGCTCCTACAATGAGCAGTTCTTC; j_gene: TRBJ2-1; d_gene: -; len: 15; v_gene: TRBV18; abundance: -
CDR3aa: CASSPYQGPEKLFF; CDR3nt: TGTGCCAGCAGCCCCTACCAGGGTCCCGAAAAACTGTTTTTT; j_gene: TRBJ1-4; d_gene: -; len: 14; v_gene: TRBV14; abundance: few
CDR3aa: CATSSEETTEAFF; CDR3nt: TGTGCCACCAGCAGCGAAGAAACAACTGAAGCTTTCTTT; j_gene: TRBJ1-1; d_gene: -; len: 13; v_gene: TRBV15; abundance: -
CDR3aa: CASSIARLQGEKLFF; CDR3nt: TGTGCCAGTAGTATAGCGCGACTGCAGGGTGAAAAACTGTTTTTT; j_gene: TRBJ1-4; d_gene: -; len: 15; v_gene: TRBV19; abundance: once
CDR3aa: CASSYQGPNYGYTF; CDR3nt: TGTGCCAGCAGTTACCAGGGTCCGAACTATGGCTACACCTTC; j_gene: TRBJ1-2; d_gene: -; len: 14; v_gene: TRBV6-6; abundance: -
CDR3aa: CASSYASGQGAYEQYF; CDR3nt: TGTGCCAGCAGTTACGCTTCAGGACAGGGGGCCTACGAGCAGTACTTC; j_gene: TRBJ2-7; d_gene: TRBD1; len: 16; v_gene: TRBV6-5; abundance: -
CDR3aa: CASSLESGNTEAFF; CDR3nt: TGTGCCAGCAGCTTGGAATCTGGGAACACTGAAGCTTTCTTT; j_gene: TRBJ1-1; d_gene: -; len: 14; v_gene: TRBV5-5; abundance: few
CDR3aa: CSVFGKYGNTIYF; CDR3nt: TGCAGCGTTTTCGGGAAATATGGAAACACCATATATTTT; j_gene: TRBJ1-3; d_gene: -; len: 13; v_gene: TRBV29-1; abundance: -
CDR3aa: CASSFGEAGSYEQYF; CDR3nt: TGTGCCAGCAGCTTCGGTGAAGCGGGATCTTACGAGCAGTACTTC; j_gene: TRBJ2-7; d_gene: TRBD2; len: 15; v_gene: TRBV5-8; abundance: once
CDR3aa: CASTPGQTYNEQFF; CDR3nt: TGTGCCAGCACACCGGGACAAACCTACAATGAGCAGTTCTTC; j_gene: TRBJ2-1; d_gene: -; len: 14; v_gene: TRBV7-3; abundance: -
CDR3aa: CASSPGTGGLKETQYF; CDR3nt: TGTGCCAGCAGCCCCGGGACAGGGGGCTTAAAAGAGACCCAGTACTTC; j_gene: TRBJ2-5; d_gene: TRBD1; len: 16; v_gene: TRBV9; abundance: -
CDR3aa: CASSLGLAGDYNEQFF; CDR3nt: TGTGCCAGCTCACTCGGACTAGCGGGGGACTACAATGAGCAGTTCTTC; j_gene: TRBJ2-1; d_gene: TRBD2; len: 16; v_gene: TRBV18; abundance: once
CDR3aa: CASSLRQGSTDTQYF; CDR3nt: TGTGCCAGCAGCTTGAGACAGGGCTCCACAGATACGCAGTATTTT; j_gene: TRBJ2-3; d_gene: TRBD1; len: 15; v_gene: TRBV5-6; abundance: -
CDR3aa: CASSLGAGLAGNNEQFF; CDR3nt: TGCGCCAGCAGCTTGGGGGCGGGACTAGCGGGCAACAATGAGCAGTTCTTC; j_gene: TRBJ2-1; d_gene: TRBD2; len: 17; v_gene: TRBV5-1; abundance: -
CDR3aa: CASRDRDPSTEAFF; CDR3nt: TGTGCCAGCAGAGACAGGGACCCTAGCACTGAAGCTTTCTTT; j_gene: TRBJ1-1; d_gene: TRBD1; len: 14; v_gene: TRBV27; abundance: -
CDR3aa: CASSLGSTREETQYF; CDR3nt: TGCGCCAGCAGCTTGGGCTCCACTAGGGAAGAGACCCAGTACTTC; j_gene: TRBJ2-5; d_gene: -; len: 15; v_gene: TRBV5-1; abundance: -
CDR3aa: CAISESADYGYTF; CDR3nt: TGTGCCATCAGTGAATCTGCAGACTATGGCTACACCTTC; j_gene: TRBJ1-2; d_gene: -; len: 13; v_gene: TRBV10-3; abundance: -
CDR3aa: CSVDVGQGIGNTEAFF; CDR3nt: TGCAGCGTTGACGTAGGACAGGGGATCGGGAACACTGAAGCTTTCTTT; j_gene: TRBJ1-1; d_gene: TRBD1; len: 16; v_gene: TRBV29-1; abundance: -
CDR3aa: CASSPPPGNNEQFF; CDR3nt: TGTGCCAGCAGCCCCCCACCAGGGAACAATGAGCAGTTCTTC; j_gene: TRBJ2-1; d_gene: -; len: 14; v_gene: TRBV6-5; abundance: -
CDR3aa: CASSQTGTGGAETQYF; CDR3nt: TGTGCCAGCAGCCAAACCGGGACAGGGGGCGCCGAGACCCAGTACTTC; j_gene: TRBJ2-5; d_gene: TRBD1; len: 16; v_gene: TRBV4-2; abundance: -
CDR3aa: CASSRPTGSLLSNEKLFF; CDR3nt: TGTGCCAGCAGCCGACCGACAGGATCCCTTTTGTCTAATGAAAAACTGTTTTTT; j_gene: TRBJ1-4; d_gene: -; len: 18; v_gene: TRBV7-6; abundance: -
CDR3aa: CAVDRVGTDTQYF; CDR3nt: TGTGCCGTCGACAGGGTCGGCACAGATACGCAGTATTTT; j_gene: TRBJ2-3; d_gene: TRBD1; len: 13; v_gene: TRBV6-6; abundance: -
CDR3aa: CASSQSPTGVEDTQYF; CDR3nt: TGCGCCAGCAGTCAATCTCCGACAGGGGTGGAAGATACGCAGTATTTT; j_gene: TRBJ2-3; d_gene: TRBD1; len: 16; v_gene: TRBV23-1; abundance: -
CDR3aa: CASQNAYEQYF; CDR3nt: TGTGCCTCCCAGAATGCCTACGAGCAGTACTTC; j_gene: TRBJ2-7; d_gene: -; len: 11; v_gene: TRBV7-9; abundance: -
CDR3aa: CARKPWPQHF; CDR3nt: TGTGCCAGAAAGCCTTGGCCCCAGCATTTT; j_gene: TRBJ1-5; d_gene: -; len: 10; v_gene: TRBV6-5; abundance: -
CDR3aa: CASSRQTTSYEQYF; CDR3nt: TGTGCCAGCAGCCGACAGACCACTTCCTACGAGCAGTACTTC; j_gene: TRBJ2-7; d_gene: -; len: 14; v_gene: TRBV6-1; abundance: -
CDR3aa: CASRSVADYGYTF; CDR3nt: TGTGCCAGCAGATCCGTTGCTGACTATGGCTACACCTTC; j_gene: TRBJ1-2; d_gene: -; len: 13; v_gene: TRBV6-5; abundance: medium-sized
CDR3aa: CASSRTPNTGELFF; CDR3nt: TGCGCCAGCAGCCGGACTCCGAACACCGGGGAGCTGTTTTTT; j_gene: TRBJ2-2; d_gene: -; len: 14; v_gene: TRBV4-3; abundance: -
CDR3aa: CASSYYRRDGEAFF; CDR3nt: TGTGCCAGCAGTTACTATCGACGGGACGGTGAAGCTTTCTTT; j_gene: TRBJ1-1; d_gene: -; len: 14; v_gene: TRBV27; abundance: medium-sized
CDR3aa: CASSGRVLDTEAFF; CDR3nt: TGTGCCAGCAGTGGACGCGTCCTTGACACTGAAGCTTTCTTT; j_gene: TRBJ1-1; d_gene: -; len: 14; v_gene: TRBV6-5; abundance: -
CDR3aa: CATVGSQDSPLHF; CDR3nt: TGTGCCACCGTAGGGAGTCAGGATTCACCCCTCCACTTT; j_gene: TRBJ1-6; d_gene: -; len: 13; v_gene: TRBV6-6; abundance: -
CDR3aa: CASSLSVSPSNQPQHF; CDR3nt: TGTGCCAGCAGTTTATCTGTCAGCCCTAGCAATCAGCCCCAGCATTTT; j_gene: TRBJ1-5; d_gene: -; len: 16; v_gene: TRBV28; abundance: -
CDR3aa: CASSPWTDANTGELFF; CDR3nt: TGTGCCAGCAGCCCATGGACAGACGCGAACACCGGGGAGCTGTTTTTT; j_gene: TRBJ2-2; d_gene: -; len: 16; v_gene: TRBV7-9; abundance: -
CDR3aa: CASSLVPQGRGVYEQYF; CDR3nt: TGTGCCAGCAGCTTAGTCCCACAGGGTAGGGGGGTTTACGAGCAGTACTTC; j_gene: TRBJ2-7; d_gene: -; len: 17; v_gene: TRBV7-8; abundance: -
CDR3aa: CASSSKTGTSYEQYF; CDR3nt: TGTGCCAGCAGCTCAAAAACCGGGACCTCCTACGAGCAGTACTTC; j_gene: TRBJ2-7; d_gene: -; len: 15; v_gene: TRBV7-9; abundance: -
CDR3aa: CASSQSGPQETQYF; CDR3nt: TGTGCCAGCAGCCAATCTGGGCCTCAGGAGACCCAGTACTTC; j_gene: TRBJ2-5; d_gene: -; len: 14; v_gene: TRBV7-3; abundance: -
CDR3aa: CASSLALGGGETQYF; CDR3nt: TGTGCCAGCAGCTTAGCGCTTGGGGGTGGGGAGACCCAGTACTTC; j_gene: TRBJ2-5; d_gene: -; len: 15; v_gene: TRBV7-8; abundance: once
CDR3aa: CASSRTSGSRTDTQYF; CDR3nt: TGTGCCAGCAGCCGGACTAGCGGGAGTAGGACAGATACGCAGTATTTT; j_gene: TRBJ2-3; d_gene: TRBD2; len: 16; v_gene: TRBV11-2; abundance: few
CDR3aa: CASGNTEAFF; CDR3nt: TGTGCCAGCGGGAACACTGAAGCTTTCTTT; j_gene: TRBJ1-1; d_gene: -; len: 10; v_gene: TRBV9; abundance: -